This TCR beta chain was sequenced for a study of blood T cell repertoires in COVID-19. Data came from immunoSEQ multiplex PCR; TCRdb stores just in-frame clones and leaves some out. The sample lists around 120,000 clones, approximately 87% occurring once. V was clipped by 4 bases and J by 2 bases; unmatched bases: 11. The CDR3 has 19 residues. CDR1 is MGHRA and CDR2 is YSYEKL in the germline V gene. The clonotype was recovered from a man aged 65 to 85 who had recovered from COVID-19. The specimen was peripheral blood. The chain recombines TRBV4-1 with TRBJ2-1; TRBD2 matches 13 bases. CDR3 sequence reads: CASSRSRTSGGSTYNEQFF. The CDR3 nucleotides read TGCGCCAGCAGCCGGTCTAGGACTAGCGGGGGTTCCACCTACAATGAGCAGTTCTTC.